These 29 T cell receptor beta chains came from one sample sequenced in a study of vaccination effects on CD4 cells after COVID-19. The culture ran for 10 days before CD4+ T cells were isolated. Method: immunoSEQ multiplex PCR; TCRdb's copy keeps in-frame clones and lacks some. This sample carries more than 30,000 clones, about four fifths of them seen once, and the ten largest clones take roughly 3.1%. The antigens these receptors bind are not known. Material: CD4+ T cells from PBMCs cultured without peptide, obtained before COVID-19 vaccination. These receptor sequences come from a human donor who received a COVID-19 vaccine.

The chain couples TRBV9 to TRBJ1-6; D gene uncertain. The V gene lost 0 bases and the J gene lost 0 bases, with 4 bases spanning the gap. This CDR3 is built from 15 residues. The germline gives CDR1 SGDLS, CDR2 YYNGEE. CDR3 DNA: TGTGCCAGCAGCGTAGACAGCTCCTATAATTCACCCCTCCACTTT. Its protein is CASSVDSSYNSPLHF.

V and J are TRBV3-1 (or the pseudogene TRBV3-2) and TRBJ1-2; 7 nucleotides match TRBD1. This CDR3 comprises 14 residues. Germline CDR1 reads LGHDT; CDR2 reads YNNKEL (reference sequence). J lost 4 bases, V lost 4 bases, and 6 bases had no gene match. For the CDR3, the DNA is TGTGCCAGCAGCCCGGGACAGCCCATCTATGGCTACACCTTC. Protein sequence: CASSPGQPIYGYTF.

This clone was seen only once. This chain joins TRBV18 and TRBJ2-6; TRBD1 might be the D (6 bases). CDR1 and CDR2 (germline): KGHSH, LQKENI. The V gene lost 6 bases and the J gene lost 1 base, with 10 bases spanning the gap. This CDR3 has 15 residues. CDR3 sequence reads: CASSPGQSGANVLTF. CDR3 DNA: TGTGCCAGCTCGCCTGGACAGTCTGGGGCCAACGTCCTGACTTTC.

The chain couples TRBV9 to TRBJ2-1; 9 bases line up with TRBD2. Germline V lookup: CDR1 SGDLS, CDR2 YYNGEE. The length of the CDR3 is 16 residues. Trimming removed 0 bases from V and 6 bases from J; junction bases left unmatched: 7. The CDR3 region is CASSVGGGGAGNEQFF. CDR3 nucleotides: TGTGCCAGCAGCGTAGGAGGCGGGGGGGCAGGCAATGAGCAGTTCTTC.

This clone was found once. The chain is built from TRBV18 and TRBJ2-3; tentative D call: TRBD1 (5 bases). The germline V and J ends were trimmed by 1 base and 3 bases, with 5 bases remaining between them. Germline values: CDR1 KGHSH, CDR2 LQKENI. The CDR3 extends over 13 amino acids. The CDR3 loop is CASSPQGTDTQYF. CDR3 nucleotides: TGTGCCAGCTCACCACAGGGGACAGATACGCAGTATTTT.

This clone was seen a handful of times. V gene TRBV11-2 combines with J gene TRBJ2-5; D remains ambiguous. Per germline, CDR1 SGHAT and CDR2 FQNNGV. Trimming stripped 2 bases from V and 5 bases from J, with 3 bases between. The CDR3 loop spans 11 amino acids. The CDR3 sequence is CASSLRETQYF. The CDR3 DNA reads as TGTGCCAGCAGCTTACGGGAGACCCAGTACTTC.

V is TRBV14 and J is TRBJ2-1; 13 bases agree with TRBD2. The CDR3 is made up of 24 amino acids. The germline V gene encodes CDR1 SGHDN and CDR2 FVKESK. V lost 2 bases, J lost 8 bases, and 30 bases stayed unmatched. The CDR3 region is CASSQSSGVRFRTSGRAEGDEQFF. DNA of the CDR3: TGTGCCAGCAGCCAATCCTCAGGAGTCCGATTCCGAACTAGCGGGAGGGCCGAGGGCGATGAGCAGTTCTTC.

The rearrangement uses TRBV24-1 and TRBJ2-2, with 9 bases fitting TRBD2. V gave up 5 bases and J gave up 0 bases; unmatched junction bases: 3. The CDR3 loop spans 16 amino acids. Per germline, CDR1 KGHDR and CDR2 SFDVKD. The CDR3 coding sequence is TGTGCCACCAGTGCCAGACTAGCGGCGAACACCGGGGAGCTGTTTTTT. Its protein product is CATSARLAANTGELFF.

This clone was picked up a small number of times. J is TRBJ2-1 and V is TRBV9, with 8 bases lining up with TRBD1. Trimming cost V 3 bases and J 4 bases; bases outside gene matches: 6. CDR3 size: 15 residues. Germline CDR1 and CDR2: SGDLS and YYNGEE. The CDR3 nucleotides are TGTGCCAGCAGCGGTGGACAGGGAGGATACAATGAGCAGTTCTTC. Translation: CASSGGQGGYNEQFF.

V gene TRBV2 combines with J gene TRBJ2-3; D possibly matches TRBD1 or TRBD2 (5 bases each). Germline assignment: CDR1 SNHLY and CDR2 FYNNEI. The germline V and J ends were trimmed by 8 bases and 5 bases, with 11 bases remaining between them. CDR3 size: 12 residues. The CDR3 loop reads CASRRGEDTQYF. CDR3 bases: TGTGCCAGCCGCCGAGGGGAAGATACGCAGTATTTT.

The chain couples TRBV28 to TRBJ2-1; D is perhaps TRBD1 or TRBD2 (5 bases each). The germline gives CDR1 MDHEN, CDR2 SYDVKM. CDR3 length equals 14 residues. Trimming removed 7 bases at V and 3 bases at J, with 13 bases between. The CDR3 sequence is CASTGGAGYNEQFF. CDR3 coding DNA: TGTGCCAGCACGGGTGGGGCGGGCTACAATGAGCAGTTCTTC. The entire variable domain, with the rest obtained from reference TRBV28 and TRBJ2-1, is as follows: DVKVTQSSRYLVKRTGEKVFLECVQDMDHENMFWYRQDPGLGLRLIYFSYDVKMKEKGDIPEGYSVSREKKERFSLILESASTNQTSMYLCASTGGAGYNEQFFGPGTRLTVL.

The V and J genes are TRBV18 and TRBJ1-2; D gene ambiguous. V was shortened by 3 bases and J by 5 bases, with 16 bases between the two germline ends. Germline V gene sequence: CDR1 KGHSH, CDR2 LQKENI. The CDR3 contains 15 residues. The CDR3 is CASSPRGESEYGYTF. CDR3 bases: TGTGCCAGCTCACCGCGGGGAGAGAGTGAGTATGGCTACACCTTC.

This chain uses TRBV5-4 with TRBJ2-1; 9 bases are a match to TRBD2. Unmatched junction bases numbered 4, after V lost 3 bases and J lost 6 bases. This CDR3 has 14 amino acids. Germline V CDR1 and CDR2: SGHNT, YYREEE (reference sequence). This CDR3 reads CASSSREGRNEQFF. The CDR3 DNA sequence: TGTGCCAGCAGCTCGCGGGAGGGCCGCAATGAGCAGTTCTTC. Drawing the rest from reference TRBV5-4 and TRBJ2-1, the complete variable domain is ETGVTQSPTHLIKTRGQQVTLRCSSQSGHNTVSWYQQALGQGPQFIFQYYREEENGRGNFPPRFSGLQFPNYSSELNVNALELDDSALYLCASSSREGRNEQFFGPGTRLTVL.

The chain carries TRBV5-1 and TRBJ1-1, with 7 bases aligning to TRBD1. CDR1 SGHRS and CDR2 YFSETQ come from the germline V gene. With 0 bases clipped from V and 7 bases from J, the junction kept 3 bases outside the gene matches. The CDR3 length is 13 residues. The CDR3 bases are TGCGCCAGCAGCTTGGTCAGGGGGGATGAAGCTTTCTTT. The encoded protein is CASSLVRGDEAFF.

The rearrangement links TRBV5-5 to TRBJ2-4; either TRBD1 or TRBD2 may fit D (5 bases each). V was shortened by 7 bases and J by 0 bases, with 14 bases between the two germline ends. CDR1 and CDR2 from the germline V gene are SGHKS and YYEKEE (reference sequence). The CDR3 sequence is 15 residues long. CDR3 amino acids: CASGGYNLAKNIQYF. The CDR3 nucleotides are TGTGCCAGCGGGGGTTACAACCTAGCCAAAAACATTCAGTACTTC.

This clone was detected only a few times. The V and J genes are TRBV5-1 and TRBJ2-1; either TRBD1 or TRBD2 may supply D (6 bases each). In germline, CDR1 is SGHRS, CDR2 YFSETQ. Trimming stripped 4 bases from V and 7 bases from J, with 18 bases between. The length of the CDR3 is 15 residues. CDR3 DNA: TGCGCCAGCAGCCCTTGGGGGGCCCAAGGGAATGAGCAGTTCTTC. This encodes CASSPWGAQGNEQFF.

CDR3 protein: CAWSVLLGETQYF. In nucleotides, the CDR3 is TGTGCCTGGAGTGTACTCTTGGGGGAGACCCAGTACTTC. The chain links TRBV30 to TRBJ2-5; D remains ambiguous. The V end was cut by 0 bases, the J end by 5 bases, with 10 bases between. Germline loops: CDR1 GTSNPN, CDR2 SVGIG (reference sequence). This CDR3 contains 13 residues. The entire variable domain, with the rest obtained from reference TRBV30 and TRBJ2-5, is as follows: SQTIHQWPATLVQPVGSPLSLECTVEGTSNPNLYWYRQAAGRGLQLLFYSVGIGQISSEVPQNLSASRPQDRQFILSSKKLLLSDSGFYLCAWSVLLGETQYFGPGTRLLVL.

In this sample, this clone turned up a few times. The chain is built from TRBV6-5 and TRBJ1-2; weak D call: TRBD1 (5 bases). The CDR3 is 12 amino acids. CDR1 is MNHEY, CDR2 SVGAGI, per germline. V was clipped by 6 bases and J by 8 bases, with 13 bases between them. Written as DNA, the CDR3 is TGTGCCAGCAGCGGAGTGTGGGGGGGCTACACCTTC. It specifies CASSGVWGGYTF.

The chain recombines TRBV19 with TRBJ2-7; no firm D call. The CDR3 loop spans 13 amino acids. V lost 5 bases to trimming and J lost 6 bases, with 14 bases between them. The germline CDR1 and CDR2 sequences are LNHDA and SQIVND (reference sequence). CDR3 loop: CASSFQWASEQYF. DNA for the CDR3: TGTGCCAGTAGTTTCCAGTGGGCCAGCGAGCAGTACTTC.

The gene calls are TRBV9 and TRBJ1-2; D gene ambiguous. The CDR3 is 14 amino acids. Looked up from germline, CDR1 is SGDLS and CDR2 is YYNGEE. V lost 0 bases, J lost 2 bases, and 8 bases lay in between. Written as DNA, the CDR3 is TGTGCCAGCAGCGTAGATGACTGGAACTATGGCTACACCTTC. It specifies CASSVDDWNYGYTF.

The CDR3 sequence is CASSVRTGRTEAFF. CDR3 DNA sequence: TGTGCCAGCAGTGTCAGGACAGGGAGGACTGAAGCTTTCTTT. The chain is built from TRBV6-4 and TRBJ1-1, with 8 bases identical to TRBD1. The CDR3 is 14 residues long. The trim removed 4 bases at V and 5 bases at J, leaving 6 bases unmatched. Germline V CDR1 and CDR2: MRHNA, SNTAGT.

This clone came up a few times. This chain uses TRBV2 with TRBJ2-7; D is ambiguous. Between the trimmed V and J ends, which lost 8 bases and 6 bases, there was a span of 17 bases. This CDR3 is built from 13 residues. CDR1 is SNHLY and CDR2 is FYNNEI in the germline V gene. The DNA for the CDR3 is TGTGCCAGCTCACTATCCACCCGGGCCGAGCAGTACTTC. This codes for CASSLSTRAEQYF.

The sample holds a few counts of this clone. The rearrangement uses TRBV19 and TRBJ1-1, with unresolved D. V gave up 2 bases and J gave up 0 bases, with 7 bases separating them. Germline V CDR1 and CDR2: LNHDA, SQIVND (reference sequence). The CDR3 loop spans 14 amino acids. CDR3: CASSIQLMNTEAFF. CDR3 sequence (DNA): TGTGCCAGTAGTATACAGCTAATGAACACTGAAGCTTTCTTT.

The DNA for the CDR3 is TGTGCCAGCAGCTTAGGACCGGGCAGCACAGATACGCAGTATTTT. Translated: CASSLGPGSTDTQYF. V and J are TRBV7-2 and TRBJ2-3, with D hard to call. This CDR3 has 15 residues. V was clipped by 1 base and J by 0 bases, with 8 bases between them. Looked up from germline, CDR1 is SGHTA and CDR2 is FQGNSA. Based on the CDR3 plus reference TRBV7-2 and TRBJ2-3, the full variable domain is GAGVSQSPSNKVTEKGKDVELRCDPISGHTALYWYRQSLGQGLEFLIYFQGNSAPDKSGLPSDRFSAERTGGSVSTLTIQRTQQEDSAVYLCASSLGPGSTDTQYFGPGTRLTVL.

This chain uses TRBV30 with TRBJ1-6; TRBD1 might be the D (5 bases). Germline V gene sequence: CDR1 GTSNPN, CDR2 SVGIG (reference sequence). Deletions cut 4 bases from V and 5 bases from J, with 9 bases between. The CDR3 is 13 amino acids. CDR3 bases: TGTGCCTGGACAGGGACCAATAATTCACCCCTCCACTTT. Protein: CAWTGTNNSPLHF.

This chain uses TRBV5-5 with TRBJ2-1, with 12 bases aligning to TRBD1. The CDR3 is made up of 12 amino acids. The junction had 3 bases not matched to a gene; V was cut back by 4 bases and J by 13 bases. Germline V CDR1 and CDR2: SGHKS, YYEKEE (reference sequence). CDR3 DNA sequence: TGTGCCAGCAGCACGGGGACAGGGGGCCAGTTCTTC. Encoded protein: CASSTGTGGQFF.

The table lists this clone with a count of one. The V and J genes are TRBV19 and TRBJ2-6; D is uncertain. CDR3 length: 16 residues. The germline gives CDR1 LNHDA, CDR2 SQIVND (reference sequence). Trimming left V 4 bases short and J 0 bases short, with 10 bases between. The CDR3 protein is CASSTDGTSGANVLTF. CDR3 in DNA: TGTGCCAGTAGTACGGACGGCACCTCTGGGGCCAACGTCCTGACTTTC.

The gene calls are TRBV9 and TRBJ2-3; no definite D call. The CDR3 contains 14 residues. CDR1 and CDR2 from the germline V gene are SGDLS and YYNGEE. V lost 2 bases and J lost 4, with 11 bases in between. In DNA, the CDR3 is TGTGCCAGCAGCGTGACCCCGGACCCAGATACGCAGTATTTT. It specifies CASSVTPDPDTQYF.

In its sample, this clone was seen a few times. This rearrangement joins TRBV18 to TRBJ1-1; D remains ambiguous. Trimming stripped 5 bases from V and 3 bases from J, with 10 bases between. CDR1 is KGHSH, CDR2 LQKENI, per germline. The CDR3 consists of 13 residues. The CDR3 DNA reads TGTGCCAGCTCAGGGTCGGCTGACACTGAAGCTTTCTTT. Translating gives CASSGSADTEAFF.